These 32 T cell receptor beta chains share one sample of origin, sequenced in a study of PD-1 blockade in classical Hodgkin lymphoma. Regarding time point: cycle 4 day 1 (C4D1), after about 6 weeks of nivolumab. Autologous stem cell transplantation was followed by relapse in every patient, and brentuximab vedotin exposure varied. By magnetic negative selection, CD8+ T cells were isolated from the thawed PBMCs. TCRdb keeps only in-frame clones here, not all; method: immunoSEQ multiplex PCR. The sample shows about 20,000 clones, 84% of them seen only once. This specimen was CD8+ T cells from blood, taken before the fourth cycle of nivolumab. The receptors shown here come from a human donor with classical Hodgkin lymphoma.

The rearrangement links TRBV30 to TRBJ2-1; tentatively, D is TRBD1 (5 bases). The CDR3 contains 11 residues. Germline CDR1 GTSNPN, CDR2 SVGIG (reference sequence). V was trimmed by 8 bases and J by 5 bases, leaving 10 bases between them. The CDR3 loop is CAGHTDNEQFF. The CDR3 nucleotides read TGTGCCGGACATACCGACAATGAGCAGTTCTTC.

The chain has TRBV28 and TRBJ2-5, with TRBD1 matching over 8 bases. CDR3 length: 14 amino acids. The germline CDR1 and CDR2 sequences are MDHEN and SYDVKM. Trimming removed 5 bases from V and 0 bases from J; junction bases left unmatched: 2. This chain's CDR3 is CASSRGQDQETQYF. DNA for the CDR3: TGTGCCAGCAGTAGGGGACAGGACCAAGAGACCCAGTACTTC.

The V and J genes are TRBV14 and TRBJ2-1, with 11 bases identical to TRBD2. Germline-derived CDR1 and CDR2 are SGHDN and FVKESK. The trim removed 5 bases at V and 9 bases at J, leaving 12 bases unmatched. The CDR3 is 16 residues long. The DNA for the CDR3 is TGTGCCAGCAGCGTTGTTTTAGCGGGGGGGCCGCGTGAGCAGTTCTTC. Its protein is CASSVVLAGGPREQFF.

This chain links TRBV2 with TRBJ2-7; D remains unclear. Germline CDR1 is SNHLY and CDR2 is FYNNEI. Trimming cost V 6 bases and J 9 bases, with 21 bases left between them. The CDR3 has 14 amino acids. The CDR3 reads CASRDSTTYHTQYF. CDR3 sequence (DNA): TGTGCCAGCAGAGACTCTACGACGTACCACACGCAGTACTTC.

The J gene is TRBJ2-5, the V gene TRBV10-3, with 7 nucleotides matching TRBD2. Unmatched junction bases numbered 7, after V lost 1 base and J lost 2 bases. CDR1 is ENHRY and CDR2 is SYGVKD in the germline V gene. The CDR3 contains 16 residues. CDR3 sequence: CAISELGLAAQETQYF. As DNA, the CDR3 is TGTGCCATCAGTGAGTTAGGTCTAGCGGCGCAAGAGACCCAGTACTTC.

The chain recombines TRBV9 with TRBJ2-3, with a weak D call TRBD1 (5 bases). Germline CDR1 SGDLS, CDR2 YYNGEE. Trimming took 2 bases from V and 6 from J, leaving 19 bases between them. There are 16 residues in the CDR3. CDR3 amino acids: CASSVPDKGIGDTQYF. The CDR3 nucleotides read TGTGCCAGCAGCGTCCCGGACAAGGGGATTGGGGATACGCAGTATTTT. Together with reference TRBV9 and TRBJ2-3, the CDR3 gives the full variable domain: DSGVTQTPKHLITATGQRVTLRCSPRSGDLSVYWYQQSLDQGLQFLIQYYNGEERAKGNILERFSAQQFPDLHSELNLSSLELGDSALYFCASSVPDKGIGDTQYFGPGTRLTVL.

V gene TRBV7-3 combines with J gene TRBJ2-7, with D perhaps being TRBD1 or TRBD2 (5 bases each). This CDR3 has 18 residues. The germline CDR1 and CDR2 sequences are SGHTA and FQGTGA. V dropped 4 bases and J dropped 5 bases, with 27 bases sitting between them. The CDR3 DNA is TGTGCCAGCAGCTATCCACACCCATCTAGGGACGGTTCCGACGAGCAGTACTTC. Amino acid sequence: CASSYPHPSRDGSDEQYF.

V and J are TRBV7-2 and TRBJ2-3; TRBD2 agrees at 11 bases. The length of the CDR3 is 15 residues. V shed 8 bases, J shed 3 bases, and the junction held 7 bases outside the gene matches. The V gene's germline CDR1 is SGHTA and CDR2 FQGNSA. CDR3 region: CASRLAGGLTDTQYF. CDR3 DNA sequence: TGTGCCAGCCGATTAGCGGGGGGGCTTACAGATACGCAGTATTTT.

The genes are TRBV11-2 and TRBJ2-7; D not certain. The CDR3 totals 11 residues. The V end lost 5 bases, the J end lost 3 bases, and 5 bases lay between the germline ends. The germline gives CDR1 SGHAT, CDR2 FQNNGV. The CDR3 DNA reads TGTGCCAGCAGCCCCTTCTACGAGCAGTACTTC. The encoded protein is CASSPFYEQYF.

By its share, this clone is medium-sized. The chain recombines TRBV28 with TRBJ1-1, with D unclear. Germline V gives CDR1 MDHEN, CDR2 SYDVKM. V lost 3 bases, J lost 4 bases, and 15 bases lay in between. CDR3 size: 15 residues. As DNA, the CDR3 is TGTGCCAGCAGTTTTGAGTTCCGGTCGGGCACTGAAGCTTTCTTT. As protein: CASSFEFRSGTEAFF.

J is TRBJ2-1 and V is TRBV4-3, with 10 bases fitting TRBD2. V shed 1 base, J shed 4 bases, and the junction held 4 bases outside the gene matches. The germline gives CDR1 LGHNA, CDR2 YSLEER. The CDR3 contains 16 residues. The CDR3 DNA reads TGCGCCAGCAGCCAAGGGGCACTAGCGGGGTACAATGAGCAGTTCTTC. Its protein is CASSQGALAGYNEQFF.

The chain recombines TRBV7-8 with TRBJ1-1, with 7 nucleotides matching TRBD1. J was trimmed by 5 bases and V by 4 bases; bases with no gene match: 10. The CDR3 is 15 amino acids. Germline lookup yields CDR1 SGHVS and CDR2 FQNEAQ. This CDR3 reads CASSSLSDRTTEAFF. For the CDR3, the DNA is TGTGCCAGCAGCTCACTTTCGGACAGGACTACTGAAGCTTTCTTT. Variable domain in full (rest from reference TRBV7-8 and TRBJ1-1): GAGVSQSPRYKVAKRGQDVALRCDPISGHVSLFWYQQALGQGPEFLTYFQNEAQLDKSGLPSDRFFAERPEGSVSTLKIQRTQQEDSAVYLCASSSLSDRTTEAFFGQGTRLTVV.

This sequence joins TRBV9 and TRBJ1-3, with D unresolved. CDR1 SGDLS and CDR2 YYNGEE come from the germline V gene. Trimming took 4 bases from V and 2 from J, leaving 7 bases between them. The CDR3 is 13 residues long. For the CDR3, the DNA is TGTGCCAGCAGCCCGGTCACTGGAAACACCATATATTTT. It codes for CASSPVTGNTIYF.

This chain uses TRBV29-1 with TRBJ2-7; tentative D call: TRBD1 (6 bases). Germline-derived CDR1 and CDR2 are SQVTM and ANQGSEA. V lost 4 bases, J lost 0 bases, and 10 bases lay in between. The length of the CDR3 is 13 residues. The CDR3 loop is CSVVDSSSYEQYF. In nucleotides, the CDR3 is TGCAGCGTTGTGGACAGTAGCTCCTACGAGCAGTACTTC.

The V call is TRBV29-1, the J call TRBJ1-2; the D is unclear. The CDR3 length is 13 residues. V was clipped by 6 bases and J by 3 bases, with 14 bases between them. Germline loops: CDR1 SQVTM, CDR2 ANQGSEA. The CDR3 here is CSVRNTEDYGYTF. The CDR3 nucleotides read TGCAGCGTGAGAAACACCGAGGACTATGGCTACACCTTC.

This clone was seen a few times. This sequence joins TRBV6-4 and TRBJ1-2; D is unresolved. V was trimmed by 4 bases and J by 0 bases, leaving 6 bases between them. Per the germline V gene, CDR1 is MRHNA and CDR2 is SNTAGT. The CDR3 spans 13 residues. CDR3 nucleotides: TGTGCCAGCAGTGCGGACCCTAACTATGGCTACACCTTC. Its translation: CASSADPNYGYTF.

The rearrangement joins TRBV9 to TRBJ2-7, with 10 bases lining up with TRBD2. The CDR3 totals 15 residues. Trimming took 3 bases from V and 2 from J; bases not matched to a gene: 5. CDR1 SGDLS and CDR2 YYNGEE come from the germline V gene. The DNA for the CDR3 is TGTGCCAGCAGCGGTAGCGGGGGGAGAGCCTACGAGCAGTACTTC. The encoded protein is CASSGSGGRAYEQYF. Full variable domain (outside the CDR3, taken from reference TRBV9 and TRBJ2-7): DSGVTQTPKHLITATGQRVTLRCSPRSGDLSVYWYQQSLDQGLQFLIQYYNGEERAKGNILERFSAQQFPDLHSELNLSSLELGDSALYFCASSGSGGRAYEQYFGPGTRLTVT.

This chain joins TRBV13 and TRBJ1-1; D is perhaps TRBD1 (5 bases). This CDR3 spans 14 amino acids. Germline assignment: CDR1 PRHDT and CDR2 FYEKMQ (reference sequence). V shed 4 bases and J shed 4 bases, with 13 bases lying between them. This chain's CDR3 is CASSSRGGSTEAFF. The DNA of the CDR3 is TGTGCCAGCAGCTCCCGTGGGGGGTCCACTGAAGCTTTCTTT.

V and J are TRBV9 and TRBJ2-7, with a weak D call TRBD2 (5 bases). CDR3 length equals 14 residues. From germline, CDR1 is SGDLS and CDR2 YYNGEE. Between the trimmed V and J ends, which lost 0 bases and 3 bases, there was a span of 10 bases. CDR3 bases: TGTGCCAGCAGCGTAGGAGGGATCAACTACGAGCAGTACTTC. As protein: CASSVGGINYEQYF.

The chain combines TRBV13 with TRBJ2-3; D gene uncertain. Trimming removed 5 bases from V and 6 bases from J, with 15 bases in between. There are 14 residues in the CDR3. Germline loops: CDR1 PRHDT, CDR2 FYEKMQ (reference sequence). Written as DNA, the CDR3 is TGTGCCAGCAGCCCTTGCGAGGTGTGGGATACGCAGTATTTT. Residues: CASSPCEVWDTQYF.

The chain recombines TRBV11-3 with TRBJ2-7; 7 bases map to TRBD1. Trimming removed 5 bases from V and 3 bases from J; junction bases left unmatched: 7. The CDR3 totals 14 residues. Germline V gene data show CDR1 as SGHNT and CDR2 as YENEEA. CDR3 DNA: TGTGCCAGCAGCCCACCGGACAGGCTCTACGAGCAGTACTTC. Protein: CASSPPDRLYEQYF.

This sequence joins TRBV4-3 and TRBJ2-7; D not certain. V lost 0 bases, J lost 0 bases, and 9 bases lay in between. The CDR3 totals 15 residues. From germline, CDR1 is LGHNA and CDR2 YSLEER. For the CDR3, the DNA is TGCGCCAGCAGCCAAGATTACTATATCTCCTACGAGCAGTACTTC. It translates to CASSQDYYISYEQYF.

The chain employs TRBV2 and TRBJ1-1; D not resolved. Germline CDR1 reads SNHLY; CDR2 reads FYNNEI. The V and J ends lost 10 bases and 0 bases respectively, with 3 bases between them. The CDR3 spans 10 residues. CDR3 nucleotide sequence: TGTGCCACGATGAACACTGAAGCTTTCTTT. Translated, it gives CATMNTEAFF.

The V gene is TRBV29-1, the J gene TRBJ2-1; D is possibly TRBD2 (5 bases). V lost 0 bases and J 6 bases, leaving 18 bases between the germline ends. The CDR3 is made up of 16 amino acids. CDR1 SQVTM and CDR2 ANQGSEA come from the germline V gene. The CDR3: CSVEDIAGLSRNEQFF. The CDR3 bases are TGCAGCGTTGAAGATATCGCGGGCTTGTCCCGCAATGAGCAGTTCTTC.

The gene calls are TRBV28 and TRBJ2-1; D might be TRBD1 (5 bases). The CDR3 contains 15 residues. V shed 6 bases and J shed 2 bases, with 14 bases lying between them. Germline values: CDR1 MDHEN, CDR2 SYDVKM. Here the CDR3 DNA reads TGTGCCAGCAGCCATGACAGACGTCCCTACAATGAGCAGTTCTTC. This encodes CASSHDRRPYNEQFF.

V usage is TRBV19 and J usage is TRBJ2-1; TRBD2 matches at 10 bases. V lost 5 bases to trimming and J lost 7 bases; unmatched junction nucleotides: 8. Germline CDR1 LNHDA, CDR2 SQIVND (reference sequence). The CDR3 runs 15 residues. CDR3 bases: TGTGCCAGTAGTGAGTCGGGACTAGCGTCGAATGAGCAGTTCTTC. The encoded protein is CASSESGLASNEQFF.

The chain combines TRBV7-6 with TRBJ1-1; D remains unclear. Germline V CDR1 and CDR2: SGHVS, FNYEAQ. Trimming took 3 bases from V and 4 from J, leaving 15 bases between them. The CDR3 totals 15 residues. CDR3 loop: CASSLERELITEAFF. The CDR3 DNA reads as TGTGCCAGCAGCTTGGAGCGTGAGCTGATCACTGAAGCTTTCTTT.

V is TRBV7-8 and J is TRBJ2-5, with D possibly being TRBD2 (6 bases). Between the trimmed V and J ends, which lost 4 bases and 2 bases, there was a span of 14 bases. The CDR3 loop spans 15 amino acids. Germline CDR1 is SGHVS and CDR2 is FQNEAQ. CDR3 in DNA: TGTGCCAGCAGCTCCCGACTAGTCCCTCAAGAGACCCAGTACTTC. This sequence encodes CASSSRLVPQETQYF.

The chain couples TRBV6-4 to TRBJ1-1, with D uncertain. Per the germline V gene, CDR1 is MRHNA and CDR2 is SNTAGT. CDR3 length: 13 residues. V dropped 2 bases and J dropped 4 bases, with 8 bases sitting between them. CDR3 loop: CASSDGVATEAFF. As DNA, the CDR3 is TGTGCCAGCAGTGACGGCGTAGCCACTGAAGCTTTCTTT.

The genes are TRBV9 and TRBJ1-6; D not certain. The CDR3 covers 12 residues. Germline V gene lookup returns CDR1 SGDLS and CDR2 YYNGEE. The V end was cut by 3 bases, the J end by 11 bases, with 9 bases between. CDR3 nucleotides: TGTGCCAGCAGCGCCACGGAGCCACCCCTCCACTTT. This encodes CASSATEPPLHF.

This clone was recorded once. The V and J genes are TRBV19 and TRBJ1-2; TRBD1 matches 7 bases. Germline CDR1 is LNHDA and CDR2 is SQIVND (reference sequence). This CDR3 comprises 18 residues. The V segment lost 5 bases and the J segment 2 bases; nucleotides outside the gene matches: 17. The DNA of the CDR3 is TGTGCCAGTAGTGCTGGGACAGTCCGTTTTGCCCGGAACTATGGCTACACCTTC. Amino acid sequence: CASSAGTVRFARNYGYTF. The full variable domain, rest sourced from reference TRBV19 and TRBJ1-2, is DGGITQSPKYLFRKEGQNVTLSCEQNLNHDAMYWYRQDPGQGLRLIYYSQIVNDFQKGDIAEGYSVSREKKESFPLTVTSAQKNPTAFYLCASSAGTVRFARNYGYTFGSGTRLTVV.

The CDR3: CASSQGLSSGELFF. CDR3 nucleotide sequence: TGTGCCAGCAGTCAGGGGCTCTCTTCCGGGGAGCTGTTTTTT. The chain is built from TRBV25-1 and TRBJ2-2, with D possibly matching TRBD1 (6 bases). CDR3 length: 14 residues. Trimming removed 5 bases from V and 6 bases from J, with 13 bases in between. CDR1 is MGHDK, CDR2 SYGVNS, per germline.